The T cell receptor beta chain under discussion was sequenced for a study of STAT5B mutations in CD4+ large granular lymphocyte leukemia. Study context: Healthy donors showed HLA-associated enrichment of the CDR3 'QG' motif. Study observations and caveats: Patient CD4-sorted repertoires looked more clonal than healthy CD4+ repertoires, even without putative leukemic clones.

V dropped 0 bases and J dropped 3 bases, with 14 bases sitting between them. Per the germline V gene, CDR1 is LNHDA and CDR2 is SQIVND (reference sequence). The CDR3 is 16 amino acids. The survey-level immunoSEQ assay was used. As processed by the authors: A productive frequency of 2.59 x 10-5 was the lowest detectable. Assay used: immunoSEQ multiplex PCR; TCRdb lists only in-frame clones, some missing. D and trimming come from the DNA, and the V and J calls and clone size come from that table. Among about 37,000 clones listed, about 70% were seen once. On this clone itself: Its antigen is unidentified.

Sequencing input: CD4+ T cells from blood buffy coats. This TCR was sampled from a human donor in good health. This chain uses TRBV19 with TRBJ1-2; D is possibly TRBD1 (6 bases). The CDR3 spells CASSIEPYSGDYGYTF. The DNA of the CDR3 is TGTGCCAGTAGTATAGAACCCTACTCAGGGGACTATGGCTACACCTTC.